One sample yielded the 16 T cell receptor beta chains listed below, sequenced in a study of blood T cell repertoires in COVID-19. TCRdb's copy holds only in-frame clones and misses some; the assay was immunoSEQ multiplex PCR. The table lists roughly 350,000 clones, 85% to 90% of them singletons. Material: peripheral blood. These receptors all stem from a woman aged 70 to 79 with COVID-19, enrolled during active disease.

The gene calls are TRBV6-5 and TRBJ2-1, with 11 bases lining up with TRBD1. This CDR3 has 15 residues. Germline assignment: CDR1 MNHEY and CDR2 SVGAGI. The V gene end was trimmed by 7 bases and the J gene end by 7 bases; junction bases not matched to a gene: 9. CDR3 protein: CASNVGQGGRNEQFF. The CDR3 DNA follows: TGTGCCAGCAACGTGGGACAGGGGGGTAGGAATGAGCAGTTCTTC.

The chain's CDR3 is CASSAGTSGGALGTQYF. CDR3 bases: TGTGCCAGTTCAGCCGGGACTAGCGGGGGGGCCCTCGGGACCCAGTACTTC. This chain connects TRBV7-9 to TRBJ2-5, with TRBD2 matching 16 bases. Germline CDR1 is SEHNR and CDR2 is FQNEAQ (reference sequence). V was clipped by 9 bases and J by 7 bases; unmatched bases: 14. This CDR3 is 17 amino acids long.

The chain links TRBV6-5 to TRBJ2-4, with TRBD1 identical over 9 bases. Germline values: CDR1 MNHEY, CDR2 SVGAGI. This CDR3 has 16 residues. V was pared by 2 bases and J by 0 bases, with 2 bases of the junction left unmatched. The CDR3 loop reads CASSYDRGLAKNIQYF. The CDR3 DNA follows: TGTGCCAGCAGTTACGACAGGGGGTTAGCCAAAAACATTCAGTACTTC.

The chain joins TRBV7-2 to TRBJ1-1; D gene unclear. Germline loops: CDR1 SGHTA, CDR2 FQGNSA. V was cut by 3 bases and J by 4 bases, with 9 bases left in between. CDR3 length: 13 residues. CDR3 DNA sequence: TGTGCCAGCAGCTTCTTCCTAGGCACTGAAGCTTTCTTT. It specifies CASSFFLGTEAFF. The full variable domain, completed using reference TRBV7-2 and TRBJ1-1, is GAGVSQSPSNKVTEKGKDVELRCDPISGHTALYWYRQSLGQGLEFLIYFQGNSAPDKSGLPSDRFSAERTGGSVSTLTIQRTQQEDSAVYLCASSFFLGTEAFFGQGTRLTVV.

This rearrangement joins TRBV6-6 to TRBJ1-4, with 10 bases identical to TRBD1. The CDR3 has 15 residues. The germline gives CDR1 MNHNY, CDR2 SVGAGI (reference sequence). Germline trimming cut 2 bases from V and 7 bases from J; bases unmatched to any gene: 4. CDR3 DNA: TGTGCCAGCAGTTACAACCGGGACAGGGGTGAAAAACTGTTTTTT. Translated, it gives CASSYNRDRGEKLFF.

This chain joins TRBV9 and TRBJ2-2; weak D call: TRBD2 (6 bases). The CDR3 totals 16 residues. Germline loops: CDR1 SGDLS, CDR2 YYNGEE. Trimming cost V 0 bases and J 2 bases, with 11 bases left between them. Here the CDR3 reads CASSVGGGENTGELFF. CDR3 in DNA: TGTGCCAGCAGCGTAGGCGGCGGGGAAAACACCGGGGAGCTGTTTTTT.

The gene calls are TRBV7-2 and TRBJ1-2, with D tentatively TRBD1 (5 bases). From germline, CDR1 is SGHTA and CDR2 FQGNSA. Trimming removed 2 bases at V and 6 bases at J, with 10 bases between. The CDR3 has 13 residues. The CDR3 spells CASSLRQGNGYTF. DNA for the CDR3: TGTGCCAGCAGCTTACGGCAGGGTAATGGCTACACCTTC.

The J gene is TRBJ2-2, the V gene TRBV27, with D possibly matching TRBD1 (6 bases). Deletions cut 5 bases from V and 5 bases from J, with 12 bases between. CDR3 length: 14 residues. Germline CDR1 reads MNHEY; CDR2 reads SMNVEV (reference sequence). The CDR3 protein is CASSPQQGTGELFF. As DNA, the CDR3 is TGTGCCAGCAGTCCCCAACAGGGAACCGGGGAGCTGTTTTTT.

DNA of the CDR3: TGTGCCAGCAGTGTCCAGGGATTTGAAGCTTTCTTT. This codes for CASSVQGFEAFF. The chain links TRBV2 to TRBJ1-1; D possibly corresponds to TRBD1 (5 bases). The CDR3 loop spans 12 amino acids. Trimming took 4 bases from V and 7 from J, leaving 10 bases between them. Germline CDR1 is SNHLY and CDR2 is FYNNEI. Full variable domain (missing parts from reference TRBV2 and TRBJ1-1): EPEVTQTPSHQVTQMGQEVILRCVPISNHLYFYWYRQILGQKVEFLVSFYNNEISEKSEIFDDQFSVERPDGSNFTLKIRSTKLEDSAMYFCASSVQGFEAFFGQGTRLTVV.

With regard to this clone: This sample includes further DNA sequences coding for the same CDR3. V and J are TRBV5-1 and TRBJ2-1; 10 nucleotides match TRBD2. Germline V gene lookup returns CDR1 SGHRS and CDR2 YFSETQ. With V trimmed by 4 bases and J by 3 bases, 4 bases remained unmatched. This CDR3 is built from 15 residues. CDR3 nucleotides: TGCGCCAGCAGCCTAACTAGCGGGGTCTACAATGAGCAGTTCTTC. As protein: CASSLTSGVYNEQFF.

The chain links TRBV28 to TRBJ1-2, with a weak D call TRBD1 (6 bases). Germline lookup yields CDR1 MDHEN and CDR2 SYDVKM. CDR3 length: 14 residues. V was cut by 6 bases and J by 0 bases, with 11 bases left in between. The CDR3 here is CASRGALANYGYTF. The DNA of the CDR3 is TGTGCCAGCAGGGGGGCCTTAGCTAACTATGGCTACACCTTC.

The chain uses TRBV24-1 and TRBJ2-1; TRBD2 matches 11 bases. This CDR3 is built from 15 residues. The germline CDR1 and CDR2 sequences are KGHDR and SFDVKD. V was pared by 0 bases and J by 7 bases, with 1 base of the junction left unmatched. The CDR3 sequence: CATSDLSSGGNEQFF. In nucleotides, the CDR3 is TGTGCCACCAGTGATTTGTCTAGCGGGGGGAATGAGCAGTTCTTC.

The chain carries TRBV19 and TRBJ2-7, with 11 nucleotides matching TRBD1. The CDR3 length is 14 residues. V shed 8 bases, J shed 4 bases, and the junction held 7 bases outside the gene matches. Germline CDR1 is LNHDA and CDR2 is SQIVND (reference sequence). CDR3 loop: CASRLGQGAYEQYF. CDR3 DNA sequence: TGTGCCAGTCGGCTAGGACAGGGGGCGTACGAGCAGTACTTC.

This rearrangement joins TRBV6-4 to TRBJ2-1, with TRBD2 matching over 10 bases. This CDR3 comprises 15 residues. Germline V lookup: CDR1 MRHNA, CDR2 SNTAGT. J gave up 6 bases and V 3 bases, and 5 bases lay outside the gene matches. The CDR3 coding sequence is TGTGCCAGCAGTGAGGGAGCGGGGGGGCTCAATGAGCAGTTCTTC. It translates to CASSEGAGGLNEQFF.

The rearrangement uses TRBV19 and TRBJ1-5; TRBD1 matches 9 bases. Losses at the gene ends were 4 bases for V and 6 bases for J; bases not matched to a gene: 7. Germline CDR1 reads LNHDA; CDR2 reads SQIVND (reference sequence). The CDR3 is made up of 15 amino acids. This chain's CDR3 is CASSRLQGASQPQHF. The CDR3 nucleotides are TGTGCCAGTAGTAGATTACAGGGGGCTTCTCAGCCCCAGCATTTT.

This clone appeared once. The V call is TRBV6-1, the J call TRBJ1-1, with D perhaps matching TRBD1 (6 bases). Between the trimmed V and J ends, which lost 10 bases and 1 base, there was a span of 10 bases. Germline CDR1 and CDR2: MNHNS and SASEGT. The CDR3 contains 12 residues. This CDR3 is CAIQQGNTEAFF. CDR3 nucleotide sequence: TGTGCCATTCAACAGGGGAACACTGAAGCTTTCTTT.